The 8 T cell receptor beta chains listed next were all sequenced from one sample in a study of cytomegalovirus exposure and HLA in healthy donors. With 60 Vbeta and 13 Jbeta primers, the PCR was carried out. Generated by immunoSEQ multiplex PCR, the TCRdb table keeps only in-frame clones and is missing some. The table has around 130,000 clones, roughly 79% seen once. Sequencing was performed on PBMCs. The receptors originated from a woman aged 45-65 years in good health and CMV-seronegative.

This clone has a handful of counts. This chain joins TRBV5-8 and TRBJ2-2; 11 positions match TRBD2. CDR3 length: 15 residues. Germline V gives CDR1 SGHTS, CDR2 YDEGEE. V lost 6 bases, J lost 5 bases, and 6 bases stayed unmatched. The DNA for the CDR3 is TGTGCCAGCACCACGACTAGCGGGACGACCGGGGAGCTGTTTTTT. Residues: CASTTTSGTTGELFF.

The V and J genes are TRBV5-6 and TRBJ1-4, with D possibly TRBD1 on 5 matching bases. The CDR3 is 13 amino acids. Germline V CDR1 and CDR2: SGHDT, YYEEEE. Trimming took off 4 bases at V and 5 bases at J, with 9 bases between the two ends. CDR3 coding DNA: TGTGCCAGCAGCCCCCAGGGAAATGAAAAACTGTTTTTT. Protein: CASSPQGNEKLFF.

CDR3 protein: CAISESFQETQYF. In nucleotides, the CDR3 is TGTGCCATCAGTGAGTCCTTTCAAGAGACCCAGTACTTC. The chain is built from TRBV10-3 and TRBJ2-5, with D uncertain. CDR1 ENHRY and CDR2 SYGVKD come from the germline V gene. There are 13 residues in the CDR3. V was shortened by 0 bases and J by 2 bases, with 4 bases between the two germline ends.

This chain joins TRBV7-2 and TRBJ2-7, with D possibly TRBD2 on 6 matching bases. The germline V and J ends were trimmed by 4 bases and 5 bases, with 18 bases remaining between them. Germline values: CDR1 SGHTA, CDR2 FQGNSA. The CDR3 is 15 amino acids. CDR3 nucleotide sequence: TGTGCCAGCAGCTCCCAACTAGCCTGGTCCCACGAGCAGTACTTC. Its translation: CASSSQLAWSHEQYF.

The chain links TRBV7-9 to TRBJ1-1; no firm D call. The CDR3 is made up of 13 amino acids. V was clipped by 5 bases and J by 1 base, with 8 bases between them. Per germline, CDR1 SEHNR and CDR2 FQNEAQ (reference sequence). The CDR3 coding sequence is TGTGCCAGCAGCCGTACAGCGAACACTGAAGCTTTCTTT. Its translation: CASSRTANTEAFF.

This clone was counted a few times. The CDR3 DNA reads as TGTGCCAGCTTGCCACGGGAGGACAGGGCCTTTGGAAAACTGTTTTTT. It translates to CASLPREDRAFGKLFF. The chain joins TRBV5-6 to TRBJ1-4; TRBD1 agrees at 8 bases. Germline assignment: CDR1 SGHDT and CDR2 YYEEEE. Germline trimming cut 7 bases from V and 10 bases from J; bases unmatched to any gene: 18. The CDR3 is made up of 16 amino acids.

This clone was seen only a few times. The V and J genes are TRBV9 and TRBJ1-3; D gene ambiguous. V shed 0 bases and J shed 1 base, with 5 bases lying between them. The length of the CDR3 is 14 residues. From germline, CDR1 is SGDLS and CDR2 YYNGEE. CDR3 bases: TGTGCCAGCAGCGTAGGCACATCTGGAAACACCATATATTTT. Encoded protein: CASSVGTSGNTIYF. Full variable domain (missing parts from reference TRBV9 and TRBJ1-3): DSGVTQTPKHLITATGQRVTLRCSPRSGDLSVYWYQQSLDQGLQFLIQYYNGEERAKGNILERFSAQQFPDLHSELNLSSLELGDSALYFCASSVGTSGNTIYFGEGSWLTVV.

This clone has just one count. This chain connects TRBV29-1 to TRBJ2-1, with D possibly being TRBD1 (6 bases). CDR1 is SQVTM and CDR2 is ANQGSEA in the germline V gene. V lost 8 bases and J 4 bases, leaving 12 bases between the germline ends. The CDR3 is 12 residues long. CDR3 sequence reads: CSLEDSYNEQFF. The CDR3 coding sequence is TGCAGCTTAGAGGACAGTTACAATGAGCAGTTCTTC.